The 22 T cell receptor beta chains reported below all come from one sample, sequenced in a study of T cell changes during pregnancy in multiple sclerosis. Repertoires were generated with immunoSEQ multiplex PCR, while TCRdb's copy carries only in-frame clones and drops some. The sample records around 17,000 clones, around 95% being singletons. The specimen comprised peripheral blood, sampled in the third trimester of pregnancy. The origin of the receptors is a female donor with multiple sclerosis, enrolled in a pregnancy study.

The chain uses TRBV6-5 and TRBJ2-7, with D maybe TRBD1 (5 bases). The germline gives CDR1 MNHEY, CDR2 SVGAGI. There are 13 residues in the CDR3. The ends were cut back, 2 bases at V and 4 bases at J, with 9 bases in the middle. The CDR3 DNA is TGTGCCAGCAGTTACGCAAAGGGGTACGAGCAGTACTTC. Its translation: CASSYAKGYEQYF.

The chain combines TRBV28 with TRBJ2-1; 8 bases match TRBD2. V was pared by 2 bases and J by 6 bases, with 9 bases of the junction left unmatched. The CDR3 is 16 residues long. Germline lookup yields CDR1 MDHEN and CDR2 SYDVKM. CDR3: CASSLRAGGLGNEQFF. The DNA for the CDR3 is TGTGCCAGCAGTTTAAGGGCGGGAGGACTCGGCAATGAGCAGTTCTTC.

This clone appeared once. Here the CDR3 DNA reads TGCGCCAGCAGCTTGGCCGGGGAGACCCAGTACTTC. Amino acids: CASSLAGETQYF. This chain joins TRBV5-1 and TRBJ2-5, with no clear D. Germline-derived CDR1 and CDR2 are SGHRS and YFSETQ. V was trimmed by 0 bases and J by 5 bases, leaving 5 bases between them. The CDR3 has 12 residues.

The rearrangement links TRBV4-1 to TRBJ1-1; D gene unclear. CDR3 length: 18 amino acids. CDR1 and CDR2 from the germline V gene are MGHRA and YSYEKL. V was clipped by 0 bases and J by 5 bases, with 22 bases between them. Here the CDR3 DNA reads TGCGCCAGCAGCCAAGATTCCGTTTTCGGGTCGGGTAGGACTGAAGCTTTCTTT. This sequence encodes CASSQDSVFGSGRTEAFF.

The V call is TRBV19, the J call TRBJ1-5; weak D call: TRBD1 (5 bases). In germline, CDR1 is LNHDA, CDR2 SQIVND (reference sequence). Trimming took 4 bases from V and 4 from J, leaving 11 bases between them. The CDR3 is 14 amino acids. CDR3 amino acids: CASSTDSTNQPQHF. The CDR3 nucleotides read TGTGCCAGTAGTACCGACAGTACTAATCAGCCCCAGCATTTT.

V is TRBV4-1 and J is TRBJ2-5; 7 bases are a match to TRBD2. J lost 5 bases, V lost 4 bases, and 7 bases had no gene match. CDR1 and CDR2 from the germline V gene are MGHRA and YSYEKL. The CDR3 length is 14 residues. The CDR3 spells CASSPQREGETQYF. CDR3 DNA sequence: TGCGCCAGCAGCCCACAGCGGGAAGGGGAGACCCAGTACTTC.

Here the CDR3 reads CASSPGLEWETQYF. The CDR3 DNA reads as TGTGCCAGCAGCCCGGGACTAGAATGGGAGACCCAGTACTTC. The J gene is TRBJ2-5, the V gene TRBV4-2; 8 positions agree with TRBD2. Per the germline V gene, CDR1 is LGHNA and CDR2 is YNFKEQ. CDR3 size: 14 residues. V lost 4 bases and J lost 5; bases outside the gene matches: 6.

This clone was seen just once. The genes are TRBV21-1 and TRBJ1-2. TRBV21-1 represents a pseudogene. The CDR3 extends over 18 amino acids. The CDR3 loop is CASSKAGPPAGMDYGYTF. CDR3 bases: TGTGCCAGCAGCAAAGCTGGACCCCCGGCGGGGATGGACTATGGCTACACCTTC.

The rearrangement joins TRBV11-1 to TRBJ1-2, with 8 bases that match TRBD1. With V trimmed by 8 bases and J by 0 bases, 5 bases remained unmatched. The CDR3 is made up of 14 amino acids. Germline V gene sequence: CDR1 SGHAT, CDR2 FQDESV (reference sequence). The CDR3 DNA sequence: TGTGCCAGCCGGGACAGGCGAGCTAACTATGGCTACACCTTC. Translating it yields CASRDRRANYGYTF.

V and J are TRBV5-1 and TRBJ1-2; TRBD1 aligns across 7 bases. This CDR3 has 13 amino acids. Unmatched junction bases numbered 3, after V lost 4 bases and J lost 3 bases. Looked up from germline, CDR1 is SGHRS and CDR2 is YFSETQ. DNA of the CDR3: TGCGCCAGCAGCGCTACAGGGGACTATGGCTACACCTTC. Its protein product is CASSATGDYGYTF.

This chain uses TRBV18 with TRBJ1-6; possible D gene TRBD1, 5 bases. Germline lookup yields CDR1 KGHSH and CDR2 LQKENI. The V end was cut by 4 bases, the J end by 0 bases, with 7 bases between. The CDR3 runs 15 residues. The chain's CDR3 is CASSRGGSYNSPLHF. As DNA, the CDR3 is TGTGCCAGCTCACGCGGGGGCTCCTATAATTCACCCCTCCACTTT.

V usage is TRBV9 and J usage is TRBJ2-5; 8 nucleotides align to TRBD1. This CDR3 is built from 14 residues. Germline trimming cut 0 bases from V and 2 bases from J; bases unmatched to any gene: 0. The germline CDR1 and CDR2 sequences are SGDLS and YYNGEE. The chain's CDR3 is CASSVGDRQETQYF. In DNA form, the CDR3 reads TGTGCCAGCAGCGTAGGGGACAGGCAAGAGACCCAGTACTTC.

The V gene is TRBV27, the J gene TRBJ2-3; 8 nucleotides line up with TRBD2. Looked up from germline, CDR1 is MNHEY and CDR2 is SMNVEV (reference sequence). After removal of 7 bases from V and 7 bases from J, the junction contained 10 bases not matched to a gene. The CDR3 sequence is 14 residues long. The CDR3: CASNPAGGVNTQYF. The DNA for the CDR3 is TGTGCCAGCAACCCCGCGGGAGGTGTAAATACGCAGTATTTT.

V is TRBV28 and J is TRBJ1-5, with D uncertain. Germline lookup yields CDR1 MDHEN and CDR2 SYDVKM. Trimming took 2 bases from V and 7 from J, leaving 6 bases between them. The CDR3 is 12 residues long. CDR3 nucleotides: TGTGCCAGCAGTTTACCCCCGCAGCCCCAGCATTTT. This sequence encodes CASSLPPQPQHF. The full variable domain, rest sourced from reference TRBV28 and TRBJ1-5, is DVKVTQSSRYLVKRTGEKVFLECVQDMDHENMFWYRQDPGLGLRLIYFSYDVKMKEKGDIPEGYSVSREKKERFSLILESASTNQTSMYLCASSLPPQPQHFGDGTRLSIL.

This chain connects TRBV29-1 to TRBJ2-7, with D possibly matching TRBD1 (6 bases). Germline V lookup: CDR1 SQVTM, CDR2 ANQGSEA. Trimming removed 6 bases from V and 1 base from J, with 7 bases in between. The CDR3 has 11 residues. CDR3 loop: CSVGTSYEQYF. Here the CDR3 DNA reads TGCAGCGTAGGGACATCCTACGAGCAGTACTTC.

The chain recombines TRBV7-6 with TRBJ1-2, with 7 bases matching TRBD1. The V and J ends lost 10 bases and 4 bases, in that order; junction bases with no gene match: 9. The germline V gene encodes CDR1 SGHVS and CDR2 FNYEAQ. This CDR3 contains 13 residues. CDR3 sequence reads: CAISRGQSYGYTF. CDR3 DNA: TGTGCCATCTCAAGGGGGCAGAGCTATGGCTACACCTTC.

The chain links TRBV7-2 to TRBJ1-5, with D uncertain. The ends were cut back, 8 bases at V and 11 bases at J, with 7 bases in the middle. Per the germline V gene, CDR1 is SGHTA and CDR2 is FQGNSA. There are 9 residues in the CDR3. The CDR3 loop reads CASPQSQHF. CDR3 bases: TGTGCCAGCCCCCAGTCCCAGCATTTT.

The rearrangement links TRBV27 to TRBJ1-5, with D hard to call. The CDR3 contains 14 residues. From germline, CDR1 is MNHEY and CDR2 SMNVEV (reference sequence). Trimming left V 6 bases short and J 4 bases short, with 13 bases between. The CDR3 DNA sequence: TGTGCCAGCAGCCCCTACGATCGAAATCAGCCCCAGCATTTT. Translating gives CASSPYDRNQPQHF.

This clone was seen a single time. The V call is TRBV10-1, the J call TRBJ2-3; TRBD2 is a possible D gene (7 bases). The V end lost 3 bases, the J end lost 4 bases, and 26 bases lay between the germline ends. Germline CDR1 is WNHNN and CDR2 is SYGVQD (reference sequence). The CDR3 contains 19 residues. The CDR3 spells CASSEAGPGERRGADTQYF. In DNA, the CDR3 is TGCGCCAGCAGTGAAGCGGGGCCAGGGGAGAGGAGGGGGGCAGATACGCAGTATTTT.

The chain is built from TRBV7-9 and TRBJ2-2; no reliable D call. CDR1 is SEHNR and CDR2 is FQNEAQ in the germline V gene (reference sequence). Trimming left V 3 bases short and J 8 bases short, with 7 bases between. This CDR3 is 12 amino acids long. This CDR3 is CASSLAGGELFF. The CDR3 region has the DNA TGTGCCAGCAGCTTGGCCGGGGGGGAGCTGTTTTTT.

This clone was recorded only once. V and J are TRBV19 and TRBJ2-5, with 10 bases lining up with TRBD2. The CDR3 consists of 14 residues. With V trimmed by 8 bases and J by 6 bases, 9 bases remained unmatched. In germline, CDR1 is LNHDA, CDR2 SQIVND (reference sequence). CDR3 in DNA: TGTGCCAGTGAGGGAGCGGGAGGGCAGAAGACCCAGTACTTC. The encoded protein is CASEGAGGQKTQYF.

The chain couples TRBV5-1 to TRBJ2-1, with 9 nucleotides matching TRBD1. Germline values: CDR1 SGHRS, CDR2 YFSETQ. The CDR3 runs 15 residues. Unmatched junction bases numbered 7, after V lost 5 bases and J lost 4 bases. The CDR3 DNA sequence: TGCGCCAGCAGTCACGGACAGGGGACGTACAATGAGCAGTTCTTC. Translated, it gives CASSHGQGTYNEQFF.